This TCR beta chain derives from a study of blood T cell repertoires in COVID-19. Study at large: PBMCs, B-cell-depleted T cells, or T cells provided the cDNA or gDNA that made up the material.

V lost 4 bases, J lost 1 base, and 13 bases lay in between. The CDR3 covers 16 residues. CDR1 LGHDT and CDR2 YNNKEL come from the germline V gene (reference sequence). Original handling: It was from reference gene primer amplification that nucleated cell counts were estimated. TCRdb's table, derived via immunoSEQ multiplex PCR, lists solely in-frame clones and lacks some. V and J calls and clone size are those listed in that table; D and trimming were worked out from the DNA. The table records about 190,000 clones, about 81% of them present only once. Sequenced material: PBMCs or T cells enriched from blood (not recorded which). The V and J genes are TRBV3-1 (or the pseudogene TRBV3-2) and TRBJ1-4, with a weak D call TRBD1 (5 bases). The clonotype comes from a woman aged 25-40 years who had recovered from COVID-19. CDR3 loop: CASSPNVGGTNEKLFF. In nucleotides, the CDR3 is TGTGCCAGCAGCCCTAATGTGGGGGGAACTAATGAAAAACTGTTTTTT.